This entry lists 10 T cell receptor beta chains sequenced from one sample in a study of OX40 agonist ivuxolimab in advanced cancers. Profiling relied on immunoSEQ multiplex PCR, and the TCRdb table lists in-frame clones only, not all of them. The table includes 70,000 to 75,000 clones, roughly 88% detected once. The sequences come from CD4+ or CD8+ T cells sorted from blood, collected in a trial of the OX40 agonist ivuxolimab. The origin of the receptors is an adult with an advanced solid tumor such as melanoma, head and neck, liver or kidney cancer.

The chain combines TRBV5-1 with TRBJ2-3; D ambiguous. This CDR3 is built from 15 residues. V was clipped by 2 bases and J by 0 bases, with 10 bases between them. Per germline, CDR1 SGHRS and CDR2 YFSETQ. For the CDR3, the DNA is TGCGCCAGCAGCTTAACGGACGGAAGCACAGATACGCAGTATTTT. It translates to CASSLTDGSTDTQYF.

This rearrangement joins TRBV9 to TRBJ1-1; D uncertain. This CDR3 is 14 amino acids long. Trimming pared 2 bases from V and 5 bases from J, leaving 13 bases between. The germline gives CDR1 SGDLS, CDR2 YYNGEE. The CDR3, as DNA: TGTGCCAGCAGCGTTAGGGCCGCTCGGACTGAAGCTTTCTTT. It translates to CASSVRAARTEAFF.

On this clone itself: The same CDR3 can be traced to other DNA sequences in this sample. The chain carries TRBV29-1 and TRBJ1-2, with a possible D match to TRBD1 (6 bases). V dropped 2 bases and J dropped 8 bases, with 15 bases sitting between them. The CDR3 runs to 13 residues. Germline CDR1 reads SQVTM; CDR2 reads ANQGSEA. In DNA, the CDR3 is TGCAGCGTTGAATCTCCGGGGGGGCGGGGCTACACCTTC. This gives the protein CSVESPGGRGYTF.

This chain connects TRBV5-1 to TRBJ2-4, with D perhaps TRBD1 or TRBD2 (5 bases each). There are 18 residues in the CDR3. Trimming shortened V by 1 base and J by 0 bases, and 17 bases separated the two germline ends. CDR1 and CDR2 (germline): SGHRS, YFSETQ. CDR3 in amino acids: CASSLPGTPSTAKNIQYF. The CDR3 DNA follows: TGCGCCAGCAGCTTGCCCGGGACCCCTTCGACAGCCAAAAACATTCAGTACTTC.

The genes are TRBV10-3 and TRBJ2-7, with D possibly matching TRBD1 (5 bases). The CDR3 spans 12 residues. Germline CDR1 and CDR2: ENHRY and SYGVKD. Deletions cut 5 bases from V and 5 bases from J, with 10 bases between. DNA for the CDR3: TGTGCCATCAGTACAACAGGAAACGAGCAGTACTTC. Translating gives CAISTTGNEQYF.

The chain employs TRBV25-1 and TRBJ1-1; 8 bases align to TRBD1. Germline V gives CDR1 MGHDK, CDR2 SYGVNS. CDR3 length equals 13 residues. V was clipped by 3 bases and J by 7 bases; unmatched bases: 4. As DNA, the CDR3 is TGTGCCAGCAGTGATTACGGACAGGGTGAAGCTTTCTTT. This translates into CASSDYGQGEAFF.

The chain employs TRBV4-3 and TRBJ1-6, with a possible D match to TRBD1 (5 bases). V lost 1 base, J lost 0 bases, and 19 bases lay in between. The V gene's germline CDR1 is LGHNA and CDR2 YSLEER. The CDR3 totals 20 residues. This chain's CDR3 is CASSQGGARGLSSYNSPLHF. The DNA of the CDR3 is TGCGCCAGCAGCCAAGGGGGCGCACGGGGGTTGAGCTCCTATAATTCACCCCTCCACTTT.

The chain couples TRBV19 to TRBJ2-7, with 8 bases identical to TRBD2. V lost 4 bases, J lost 2 bases, and 10 bases stayed unmatched. CDR3 length: 16 amino acids. Germline V CDR1 and CDR2: LNHDA, SQIVND (reference sequence). This chain's CDR3 is CASSSLSGGSPYEQYF. The CDR3 nucleotides are TGTGCCAGTAGTAGCCTTTCGGGGGGGTCCCCCTACGAGCAGTACTTC.

The sample holds a few counts of this clone. The chain is built from TRBV7-2 and TRBJ2-7; a weak D match, TRBD1 (6 bases). V lost 3 bases to trimming and J lost 2 bases, with 11 bases between them. The CDR3 consists of 14 residues. CDR1 is SGHTA and CDR2 is FQGNSA in the germline V gene. CDR3 residues: CASSFRQVAYEQYF. The CDR3 DNA reads as TGTGCCAGCAGCTTCAGACAGGTGGCCTACGAGCAGTACTTC.

This clone showed up just a few times. The chain uses TRBV11-2 and TRBJ2-3, with D possibly being TRBD1 or TRBD2 (5 bases each). Germline CDR1 and CDR2: SGHAT and FQNNGV. This CDR3 has 14 amino acids. The germline V and J ends were trimmed by 3 bases and 4 bases, with 11 bases remaining between them. CDR3: CASSLQRGADTQYF. CDR3 coding DNA: TGTGCCAGCAGCTTGCAGAGGGGAGCAGATACGCAGTATTTT.